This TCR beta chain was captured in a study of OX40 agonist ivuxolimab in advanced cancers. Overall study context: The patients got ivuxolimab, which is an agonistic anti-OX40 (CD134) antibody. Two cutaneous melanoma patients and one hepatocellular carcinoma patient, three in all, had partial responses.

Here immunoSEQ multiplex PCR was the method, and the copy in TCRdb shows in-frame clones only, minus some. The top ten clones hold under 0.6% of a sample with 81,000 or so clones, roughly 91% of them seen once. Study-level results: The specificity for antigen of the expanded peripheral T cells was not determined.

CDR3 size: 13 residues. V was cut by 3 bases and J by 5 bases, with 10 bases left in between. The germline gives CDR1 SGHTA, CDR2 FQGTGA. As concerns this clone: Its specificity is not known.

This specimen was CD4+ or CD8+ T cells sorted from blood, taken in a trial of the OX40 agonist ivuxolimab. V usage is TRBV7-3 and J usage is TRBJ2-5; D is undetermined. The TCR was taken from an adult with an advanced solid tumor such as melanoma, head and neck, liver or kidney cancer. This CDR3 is CASSFAVRETQYF. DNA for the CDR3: TGTGCCAGCAGCTTCGCCGTCAGGGAGACCCAGTACTTC.